These T cell receptor beta chains were read from a single sample in a study of cytomegalovirus exposure and HLA in healthy donors. Using immunoSEQ multiplex PCR, the repertoire was profiled, and TCRdb retains in-frame clones only, with some absent. The sample includes over 120,000 clones, around two thirds of them seen just once. The sequenced sample consisted of PBMCs. These receptors were taken from a woman aged 60-75 years in good health and CMV-seropositive. The CDR3 runs from the conserved cysteine through the conserved F or W. A D gene is named only where the DNA matches it firmly. Clone size is shown for a subset of rows, as once, few, many or a class of expanded clone.

d_gene	v_gene	j_gene	abundance	CDR3nt	CDR3aa
TRBD1	TRBV25-1	TRBJ1-1	few	TGTGCCAGCTGGCACAGGGGGAAAAATGAAGCTTTCTTT	CASWHRGKNEAFF
.	TRBV7-9	TRBJ1-1	few	TGTGCCAGCAGCTGGGTAGAGGGGGAAGTCTTCTTT	CASSWVEGEVFF
.	TRBV11-2	TRBJ1-2	.	TGTGCCAGCAGCTTGGCATTCCACAGGGATAACCATGGCTACACCTTC	CASSLAFHRDNHGYTF
TRBD1	TRBV6-1	TRBJ2-7	.	TGTGCCAGTTCTTCCGGGACAGGGGGTTCGGGAGAGCAGTACTTC	CASSSGTGGSGEQYF
.	TRBV11-2	TRBJ2-3	.	TGTGCCAGCAGCTTAGACGCAGATACGCAGTATTTT	CASSLDADTQYF
TRBD2	TRBV7-2	TRBJ2-5	.	TGTGCCAGCAGCTTAGCGCAACTAGCGGGGGAAGTGACCCAGTACTTC	CASSLAQLAGEVTQYF
TRBD2	TRBV7-2	TRBJ2-5	.	TGTGCCAGCAGTATCATGGGACTACCTGAGACCCAGTACTTC	CASSIMGLPETQYF
TRBD1	TRBV28	TRBJ1-1	.	TGTGCCAGCAGTTTCGCCTCAGGGGGTTTGAACACTGAAGCTTTCTTT	CASSFASGGLNTEAFF
.	TRBV27	TRBJ2-5	.	TGTTGGCAGCAGCGGCCCCTTATGCCGCGGGAGACCCAGTACTTC	CWQQRPLMPRETQYF
.	TRBV19	TRBJ2-7	.	TGTGCCAGTAAACCCCGAGGCTCCTCCTACGAGCAGTACTTC	CASKPRGSSYEQYF
TRBD1	TRBV5-4	TRBJ2-7	.	TGTGCCAGCAGCTTGGCCGGGACAGGGGTGACCTACGAGCAGTACTTC	CASSLAGTGVTYEQYF
.	TRBV28	TRBJ2-5	.	TGTGCCAGCAGCCCTACAAGCCTAGCGCAAGAGACCCAGTACTTC	CASSPTSLAQETQYF
TRBD1	TRBV2	TRBJ1-5	.	TGTGCCAGCAGGGGGGGACAGGTGGGAAATCAGCCCCAGCATTTT	CASRGGQVGNQPQHF
TRBD2	TRBV14	TRBJ2-5	once	TGTGCCAGCAGTAAAGGACTAGGAGAGACCCAGTACTTC	CASSKGLGETQYF
TRBD1	TRBV27	TRBJ1-1	once	TGTGCCAGCAGTTTTGGGACAGCGAAGAACACTGAAGCTTTCTTT	CASSFGTAKNTEAFF
TRBD2	TRBV20-1	TRBJ2-1	.	TGCAGTGCTCGAACTAGCGATGAGCAGTTCTTC	CSARTSDEQFF
.	TRBV7-9	TRBJ2-5	.	TGTGCTAGCAGCTTAGTCGTGGCTTGGGAGACCCAGTACTTC	CASSLVVAWETQYF
TRBD2	TRBV5-8	TRBJ2-7	.	TGTGCCAGCAGCTTAGTTGGTGTGAGGACTAGCGGCTACGAGCAGTACTTC	CASSLVGVRTSGYEQYF
.	TRBV28	TRBJ1-1	.	TGTGCCAGCAGTTTAAGGGGGACCGAAGCTTTCTTT	CASSLRGTEAFF
.	TRBV6-1	TRBJ1-1	.	TGTGCCAGCAGAAACCAGGGGCGTGAAGCTTTCTTT	CASRNQGREAFF
TRBD1	TRBV5-1	TRBJ1-4	.	TGCGCCAGCAAGACAGGGGACGAAAAACTGTTTTTT	CASKTGDEKLFF
TRBD1	TRBV28	TRBJ2-7	.	TGTGCCAGCAGTTTTCGGTTCGGGACAGGGTTCGACGAGCAGTACTTC	CASSFRFGTGFDEQYF
.	TRBV28	TRBJ2-7	once	TGTGCCAGCAGATTTATCACTAACTCCTACGAGCAGTACTTC	CASRFITNSYEQYF
.	TRBV7-9	TRBJ2-3	once	TGTGCCAGCAGCACGGGGACTTCCGACACAGATACGCAGTATTTT	CASSTGTSDTDTQYF
TRBD1	TRBV5-6	TRBJ1-6	.	TGTGCCAGCAGCTTGAGACAGGGGGCCAGGAGCTCCTATAATTCACCCCTCCACTTT	CASSLRQGARSSYNSPLHF
.	TRBV5-1	TRBJ1-1	.	TGCGCCAGCAGCTTCGACAGAATGAACACTGAAGCTTTCTTT	CASSFDRMNTEAFF
.	TRBV2	TRBJ1-5	.	TGTGCCAGCAGTGAACAGGGGTGGGGACAGCCCCAGCATTTT	CASSEQGWGQPQHF
.	TRBV5-1	TRBJ1-1	few	TGCGCCAGCAGCTCCCATTTGGGGACACCTACCTTGAACACTGAAGCTTTCTTT	CASSSHLGTPTLNTEAFF
TRBD2	TRBV7-2	TRBJ2-3	.	TGTGCCAGCAGCTATGTCCCCCGGGGACTAGCGGACACAGATACGCAGTATTTT	CASSYVPRGLADTDTQYF
.	TRBV7-9	TRBJ1-2	.	TGTGCCAGCAGCTTTTCAGGGGACTATGGCTACACCTTC	CASSFSGDYGYTF
.	TRBV2	TRBJ2-7	.	TGTGCCAGCTCGTGGGCGGGATCAGACGACGAGCAGTACTTC	CASSWAGSDDEQYF
TRBD1	TRBV5-1	TRBJ2-7	.	TGCGCCAGCAGCTTTGGATTCACAGGGGGTTCCTACGAGCAGTACTTC	CASSFGFTGGSYEQYF
.	TRBV19	TRBJ1-2	.	TGTGCCAGTAGGACTGACCCTAACTATGGCTACACCTTC	CASRTDPNYGYTF
.	TRBV28	TRBJ1-5	.	TGTGCCAGCAGTTTCCTCCTTACACGTAGCAATCAGCCCCAGCATTTT	CASSFLLTRSNQPQHF
.	TRBV29-1	TRBJ1-2	few	TGCAGCGCGACGTCAGGCGGGTTACCGGGGAAGATTTACTATGGCTACACCTTC	CSATSGGLPGKIYYGYTF
.	TRBV4-1	TRBJ2-6	.	TGCGCCAGCAGCCAAGGGGGCCTACTCCTCTCTGGGGCCAACGTCCTGACTTTC	CASSQGGLLLSGANVLTF
.	TRBV28	TRBJ2-1	.	TGTGCCAGCACTCGAGGACAGTTCTCCTACAATGAGCAGTTCTTC	CASTRGQFSYNEQFF
.	TRBV6-1	TRBJ2-7	.	TGTGCCAGCAACCCGGGACATTCCTACGAGCAGTACTTC	CASNPGHSYEQYF
TRBD2	TRBV5-1	TRBJ2-5	.	TGCGCCAGCAGCAATAGACTAGCGGGTAATGGAGAGACCCAGTACTTC	CASSNRLAGNGETQYF
.	TRBV5-1	TRBJ2-3	.	TGCGCCAGCAGCTTAGGAACAGGCAAGACAGATACGCAGTATTTT	CASSLGTGKTDTQYF
TRBD1	TRBV30	TRBJ1-3	.	TGTGCCTGGAGTCCGGGACAGGGGGCTGCGCTTGGAAACACCATATATTTT	CAWSPGQGAALGNTIYF
TRBD2	TRBV6-4	TRBJ2-1	.	TGTGCCAGCAGTGTGGTAGCGGGATCCTACAATGAGCAGTTCTTC	CASSVVAGSYNEQFF
TRBD1	TRBV15	TRBJ1-5	.	TGTGCCACCAGTTGGGACAGCAATAGCAATCAGCCCCAGCATTTT	CATSWDSNSNQPQHF
TRBD1	TRBV27	TRBJ2-3	once	TGTGCCAGCAGTTTATGGGGTGACAGGGGCACAGATACGCAGTATTTT	CASSLWGDRGTDTQYF
.	TRBV18	TRBJ1-2	.	TGTGCCAGCTCACCAGGGCAGGGGCTGGGTGGCTACACCTTC	CASSPGQGLGGYTF
TRBD1	TRBV5-1	TRBJ1-2	.	TGCGCCAGCAGCTTACGACAGGGAGGCTATGGCTACACCTTC	CASSLRQGGYGYTF
.	TRBV6-6	TRBJ1-3	.	TGTGCCAGCAGTTACTCGAGCACCATATATTTT	CASSYSSTIYF
.	TRBV2	TRBJ2-3	few	TGTGCCAGCAGGGAGTTAGCCACAGATACGCAGTATTTT	CASRELATDTQYF
.	TRBV30	TRBJ1-1	few	TGTGCCTGGAGTGACAGGTACACTGAAGCTTTCTTT	CAWSDRYTEAFF
TRBD2	TRBV29-1	TRBJ2-5	.	TGCAGCGTTGGACGGACTAGCGGAAAAGAGACCCAGTACTTC	CSVGRTSGKETQYF
.	TRBV14	TRBJ2-7	.	TGTGCCAGCAGCCAGGTTACGCCAGCAGGCGAGCAGTACTTC	CASSQVTPAGEQYF
TRBD1	TRBV15	TRBJ1-4	few	TGTGCCACCAGCAGAGACGACAGGGGGTGGGACGAAAAACTGTTTTTT	CATSRDDRGWDEKLFF
.	TRBV5-1	TRBJ1-2	.	TGCGCCAGCAGCTTGGGGGAGAACTATGGCTACACCTTC	CASSLGENYGYTF
TRBD2	TRBV4-2	TRBJ2-5	.	TGTGCCGGCAGCCAAGTTGGGGGGGACCTCGGGGAGACCCAGTACTTC	CAGSQVGGDLGETQYF
.	TRBV6-5	TRBJ2-3	.	TGTGCCAGCAGCCCCGGGCAGGGGTCCGCAGATACGCAGTATTTT	CASSPGQGSADTQYF
.	TRBV2	TRBJ2-7	.	TGTGCCAGCAGTCGAATCAGCAGTGGGGGGTACGAGCAGTACTTC	CASSRISSGGYEQYF
.	TRBV5-1	TRBJ2-5	.	TGCGCCAGCAGCTTTAAAGAGACCCAGTACTTC	CASSFKETQYF
.	TRBV27	TRBJ2-1	.	TGTGCCAGCGTAAGACAGTTTAACCCCGGTCAGTCGCATGAGCAGTTCTTC	CASVRQFNPGQSHEQFF
TRBD2	TRBV5-4	TRBJ2-1	.	TGTGCCAGCAGCTGGGCGGGAGGGTCCTACAATGAGCAGTTCTTC	CASSWAGGSYNEQFF
TRBD1	TRBV6-5	TRBJ1-2	few	TGTGCCAGCAGCACCGGGACAGGGATGAATGGCTACACCTTC	CASSTGTGMNGYTF